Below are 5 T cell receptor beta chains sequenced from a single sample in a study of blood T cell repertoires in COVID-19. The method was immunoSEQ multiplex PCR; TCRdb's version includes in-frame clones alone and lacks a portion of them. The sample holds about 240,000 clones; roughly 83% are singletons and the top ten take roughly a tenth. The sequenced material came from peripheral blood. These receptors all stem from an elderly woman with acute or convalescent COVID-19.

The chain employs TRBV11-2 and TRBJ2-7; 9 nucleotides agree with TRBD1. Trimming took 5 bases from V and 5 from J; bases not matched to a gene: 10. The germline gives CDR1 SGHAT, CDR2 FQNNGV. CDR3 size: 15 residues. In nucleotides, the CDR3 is TGTGCCAGCAGCCAAAGACAGGGGACAGGGAACGAGCAGTACTTC. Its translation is CASSQRQGTGNEQYF.

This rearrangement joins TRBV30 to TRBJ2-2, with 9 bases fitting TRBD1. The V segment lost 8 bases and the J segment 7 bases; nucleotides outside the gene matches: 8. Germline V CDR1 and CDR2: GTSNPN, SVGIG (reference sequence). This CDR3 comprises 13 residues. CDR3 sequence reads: CATDRGPHGELFF. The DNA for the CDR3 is TGTGCCACGGACAGGGGTCCACACGGGGAGCTGTTTTTT. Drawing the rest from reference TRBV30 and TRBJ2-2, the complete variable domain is SQTIHQWPATLVQPVGSPLSLECTVEGTSNPNLYWYRQAAGRGLQLLFYSVGIGQISSEVPQNLSASRPQDRQFILSSKKLLLSDSGFYLCATDRGPHGELFFGEGSRLTVL.

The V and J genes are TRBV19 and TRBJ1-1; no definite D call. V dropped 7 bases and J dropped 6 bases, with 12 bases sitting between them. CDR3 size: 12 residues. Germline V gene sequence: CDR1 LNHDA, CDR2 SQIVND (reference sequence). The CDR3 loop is CASNGLKPEAFF. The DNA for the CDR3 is TGTGCCAGTAACGGACTGAAGCCTGAAGCTTTCTTT.

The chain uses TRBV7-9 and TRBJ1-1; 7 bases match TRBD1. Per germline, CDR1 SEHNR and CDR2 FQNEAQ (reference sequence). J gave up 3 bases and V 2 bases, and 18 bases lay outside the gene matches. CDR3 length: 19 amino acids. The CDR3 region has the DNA TGTGCCAGCAGCTTACCGGGCTTAGGGGGCGGTTTAGGAGACACTGAAGCTTTCTTT. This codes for CASSLPGLGGGLGDTEAFF.

The CDR3 sequence: CASSPPLAGLQFF. The DNA of the CDR3 is TGTGCCAGCTCACCACCGTTAGCGGGTCTACAGTTCTTC. The chain joins TRBV18 to TRBJ2-1; TRBD2 matches at 7 bases. Germline trimming cut 0 bases from V and 13 bases from J; bases unmatched to any gene: 6. Germline-derived CDR1 and CDR2 are KGHSH and LQKENI. The CDR3 has 13 residues.